A single sample is the source of the 20 T cell receptor beta chains below, sequenced in a study of T cells in Graves' hyperthyroidism and ophthalmopathy. Amplification yielded TCR beta CDR3 regions, with RNA transcripts as the source. Carried out on the TCR CDR3, a first-round RT-PCR used the HTBI primer set. In TCRdb, the multiplex PCR reads were re-called with MiXCR into one record per CDR3 protein. The sample records about 400,000 distinct CDR3 sequences, 15% to 18% being singletons. Input material: blood. The receptor source for this set is a woman aged 18-29 years with Graves' hyperthyroidism that later progressed to Graves' ophthalmopathy.

This clonotype was recorded many times. The chain uses TRBV6-1 and TRBJ1-5; D uncertain. This CDR3 spans 14 amino acids. Germline CDR1 reads MNHNS; CDR2 reads SASEGT. Trimming pared 6 bases from V and 0 bases from J, leaving 9 bases between. For the CDR3, the DNA is TGTGCCAGCAGACAAACCTATAGCAATCAGCCCCAGCATTTT. Translation gives CASRQTYSNQPQHF.

In this sample, this clonotype turned up many times. The rearrangement uses TRBV13 and TRBJ2-4; 9 nucleotides line up with TRBD1. The CDR3 contains 14 residues. Germline V lookup: CDR1 PRHDT, CDR2 FYEKMQ (reference sequence). The trim removed 3 bases at V and 8 bases at J, leaving 5 bases unmatched. CDR3 DNA sequence: TGTGCCAGCAGCTTGGGACAGGGTGGAGACATTCAGTACTTC. Its protein product is CASSLGQGGDIQYF.

The table lists this clonotype with many counts. The rearrangement uses TRBV27 and TRBJ2-2, with D tentatively TRBD2 (6 bases). There are 17 residues in the CDR3. Per the germline V gene, CDR1 is MNHEY and CDR2 is SMNVEV (reference sequence). Trimming left V 4 bases short and J 1 base short, with 16 bases between. The CDR3 DNA sequence: TGTGCCAGCAGTTCTGCCGGGAGCGGGCTGAACACCGGGGAGCTGTTTTTT. Its translation is CASSSAGSGLNTGELFF.

This clonotype has a count of ten or more. The gene calls are TRBV7-2 and TRBJ2-1, with D tentatively TRBD2 (5 bases). The CDR3 sequence is 16 residues long. The germline V and J ends were trimmed by 3 bases and 4 bases, with 16 bases remaining between them. Germline V gene data show CDR1 as SGHTA and CDR2 as FQGNSA. The chain's CDR3 is CASSFFASPTYNEQFF. The CDR3 coding sequence is TGTGCCAGCAGCTTCTTTGCTAGCCCGACTTACAATGAGCAGTTCTTC.

The rearrangement uses TRBV9 and TRBJ1-1; tentatively, D is TRBD1 (6 bases). The CDR3 covers 14 residues. Germline CDR1 reads SGDLS; CDR2 reads YYNGEE. V was shortened by 0 bases and J by 3 bases, with 9 bases between the two germline ends. CDR3 sequence: CASSVGAGDTEAFF. CDR3 DNA: TGTGCCAGCAGCGTAGGGGCAGGGGACACTGAAGCTTTCTTT.

This clonotype was detected many times. This chain links TRBV20-1 with TRBJ2-1; TRBD1 or TRBD2 may be the D gene (5 bases each). The germline V and J ends were trimmed by 0 bases and 3 bases, with 15 bases remaining between them. This CDR3 spans 16 amino acids. The germline V gene has CDR1 DFQATT and CDR2 SNEGSKA (reference sequence). CDR3 sequence: CSARDWGRDGYNEQFF. CDR3 DNA: TGCAGTGCTAGAGATTGGGGACGGGACGGCTACAATGAGCAGTTCTTC.

This clonotype was seen repeatedly, ten times or more. The rearrangement uses TRBV27 and TRBJ2-5, with 7 bases identical to TRBD1. The CDR3 sequence is 15 residues long. V shed 5 bases, J shed 1 base, and the junction held 7 bases outside the gene matches. Germline V gene sequence: CDR1 MNHEY, CDR2 SMNVEV (reference sequence). The CDR3 here is CASSRLQGIQETQYF. The CDR3 nucleotides read TGTGCCAGCAGTCGACTACAGGGGATCCAAGAGACCCAGTACTTC.

This clonotype was observed at least ten times. The chain employs TRBV7-2 and TRBJ2-7, with TRBD2 identical over 11 bases. The CDR3 extends over 13 amino acids. V gave up 5 bases and J gave up 9 bases; unmatched junction bases: 6. The germline V gene encodes CDR1 SGHTA and CDR2 FQGNSA. CDR3 residues: CASSLGLAGRQYF. Here the CDR3 DNA reads TGTGCCAGCAGCCTTGGACTAGCGGGTCGGCAGTACTTC.

This clonotype was recorded at least ten times. The gene calls are TRBV2 and TRBJ1-3; D not certain. The germline gives CDR1 SNHLY, CDR2 FYNNEI. The ends were cut back, 5 bases at V and 0 bases at J, with 8 bases in the middle. The CDR3 consists of 14 residues. The CDR3 region is CASSSLSSGNTIYF. In DNA form, the CDR3 reads TGTGCCAGCAGTTCCCTATCCTCTGGAAACACCATATATTTT.

This clonotype was recorded at least ten times. The chain uses TRBV28 and TRBJ2-2, with D perhaps given as TRBD1 or TRBD2 (6 bases each). Germline V lookup: CDR1 MDHEN, CDR2 SYDVKM. The CDR3 is 15 residues long. V dropped 3 bases and J dropped 0 bases, with 8 bases sitting between them. As DNA, the CDR3 is TGTGCCAGCAGTTTGGGGGGCCCGAACACCGGGGAGCTGTTTTTT. Protein: CASSLGGPNTGELFF.

This clonotype came up a few times. V is TRBV4-3 and J is TRBJ2-5; TRBD1 matches at 8 bases. The CDR3 runs to 16 residues. Germline assignment: CDR1 LGHNA and CDR2 YSLEER. The J segment lost 5 bases and the V segment lost 3 bases, leaving 11 bases of the junction unmatched. The DNA of the CDR3 is TGCGCCAGCAGCCACTACGGACAGGGAAAGGGGGAGACCCAGTACTTC. It is translated as CASSHYGQGKGETQYF.

This clonotype was seen repeatedly, ten times or more. V and J are TRBV6-1 and TRBJ2-7, with 9 bases fitting TRBD1. The V gene's germline CDR1 is MNHNS and CDR2 SASEGT. J was trimmed by 2 bases and V by 9 bases; bases with no gene match: 8. The CDR3 covers 14 residues. The CDR3 nucleotides read TGTGCCAGGGAGATGGGACAGGGAACCTACGAGCAGTACTTC. It specifies CAREMGQGTYEQYF.

The count of this clonotype is one. This chain links TRBV28 with TRBJ1-6; 7 positions agree with TRBD1. Per germline, CDR1 MDHEN and CDR2 SYDVKM. The CDR3 loop spans 16 amino acids. V shed 3 bases and J 6 bases; nucleotides not matched to a gene: 8. This CDR3 is CASSLGPGQLNSPLHF. The CDR3 DNA reads TGTGCCAGCAGTTTGGGGCCGGGACAGCTTAATTCACCCCTCCACTTT.

This clonotype was observed a handful of times. The chain links TRBV5-8 to TRBJ1-1; D remains ambiguous. From germline, CDR1 is SGHTS and CDR2 YDEGEE. Trimming shortened V by 3 bases and J by 4 bases, and 16 bases separated the two germline ends. The CDR3 loop spans 15 amino acids. CDR3 region: CASSWVQRESTEAFF. The CDR3 DNA reads as TGTGCCAGCAGCTGGGTACAGAGAGAGAGCACTGAAGCTTTCTTT. Looking up the rest from reference TRBV5-8 and TRBJ1-1 gives the full variable domain: EAGVTQSPTHLIKTRGQQATLRCSPISGHTSVYWYQQALGLGLQFLLWYDEGEERNRGNFPPRFSGRQFPNYSSELNVNALELEDSALYLCASSWVQRESTEAFFGQGTRLTVV.

The J gene is TRBJ2-5, the V gene TRBV12-3 or TRBV12-4; TRBD1 agrees at 7 bases. V lost 7 bases and J lost 2; bases outside the gene matches: 4. The CDR3 sequence is 13 residues long. Written as DNA, the CDR3 is TGTGCCAGCACTCTGGGACAGCAAGAGACCCAGTACTTC. Translating it yields CASTLGQQETQYF.

This clonotype was seen only a few times. This chain uses TRBV4-1 with TRBJ1-2, with D maybe TRBD1 (5 bases). Germline V CDR1 and CDR2: MGHRA, YSYEKL. Trimming took 1 base from V and 8 from J, leaving 11 bases between them. CDR3 size: 13 residues. The CDR3 spells CASSQVGGGGYTF. The CDR3 DNA is TGCGCCAGCAGCCAAGTCGGTGGGGGAGGCTACACCTTC.

This clonotype was picked up many times. This rearrangement joins TRBV7-9 to TRBJ2-2, with 7 bases fitting TRBD2. The ends lost 2 bases at V and 1 base at J; junction bases unmatched: 4. Per the germline V gene, CDR1 is SEHNR and CDR2 is FQNEAQ (reference sequence). There are 16 residues in the CDR3. DNA for the CDR3: TGTGCCAGCAGCTTACAGGGAGGGCGGAACACCGGGGAGCTGTTTTTT. It is translated as CASSLQGGRNTGELFF.

This clonotype was seen many times. The J gene is TRBJ1-2, the V gene TRBV27; D not resolved. CDR1 is MNHEY, CDR2 SMNVEV, per germline (reference sequence). CDR3 length: 13 amino acids. The ends were cut back, 5 bases at V and 8 bases at J, with 15 bases in the middle. The CDR3 sequence: CASSPAGYEGYTF. The CDR3 DNA reads as TGTGCCAGCAGTCCAGCGGGGTACGAGGGCTACACCTTC.

This clonotype was counted between two and nine times. The gene calls are TRBV28 and TRBJ1-2, with D possibly matching TRBD1 (5 bases). V shed 5 bases and J shed 3 bases, with 28 bases lying between them. Germline V gives CDR1 MDHEN, CDR2 SYDVKM. The CDR3 covers 19 residues. This chain's CDR3 is CASSLIKMSRDWVHYGYTF. CDR3 nucleotide sequence: TGTGCCAGCAGTCTAATTAAGATGTCCCGGGACTGGGTACACTATGGCTACACCTTC.

This clonotype was picked up many times. This CDR3 is CASSYSRMNTEAFF. The CDR3 nucleotides read TGTGCCAGCAGTTACTCTCGGATGAACACTGAAGCTTTCTTT. The chain uses TRBV6-6 and TRBJ1-1, with D uncertain. Per germline, CDR1 MNHNY and CDR2 SVGAGI (reference sequence). The CDR3 length is 14 residues. V lost 0 bases and J lost 0, with 5 bases in between.